A selection of T cell receptor beta chains follows, all from one sample in a study of CD8 T cell repertoires and HIV-1 epitope variants. Measured with immunoSEQ multiplex PCR; TCRdb has only the in-frame clones, and not every one. This sample has about 95,000 clones, with roughly 77% found just once. What was sequenced was uncultured baseline CD8+ T cells from peripheral blood mononuclear cells (PBMCs). Receptors were obtained from a male donor with HIV. Both conserved end residues are part of each CDR3. The D gene is left open where the match is weak. Clone size is stated in some rows and not others, as once, few, many or a class when expanded.

J: TRBJ2-6
V: TRBV4-2
size: NA
D: NA
DNA: TGTGCCAGCCGACCCGAAGGGGGGTCCTCTGGGGCCAACGTCCTGACTTTC
CDR3: CASRPEGGSSGANVLTF

J: TRBJ2-5
V: TRBV5-1
size: NA
D: NA
DNA: TGCGCCAGCAGGGAGACCCAGTACTTC
CDR3: CASRETQYF

J: TRBJ1-6
V: TRBV19
size: NA
D: TRBD1
DNA: TGTGCCAGTAGTACCGGACAGGATAATTCACCCCTCCACTTT
CDR3: CASSTGQDNSPLHF

J: TRBJ2-1
V: TRBV7-2
size: NA
D: TRBD1
DNA: TGTGCCAGCAGCTTAGGACAGGGGGCTCGCAATGAGCAGTTCTTC
CDR3: CASSLGQGARNEQFF

J: TRBJ1-3
V: TRBV6-5
size: NA
D: NA
DNA: TGTGCCAGCAGTTACTCGGGGGACAAGGGAAACACCATATATTTT
CDR3: CASSYSGDKGNTIYF

J: TRBJ1-5
V: TRBV21-1
size: NA
D: NA
DNA: TGTGCCAGCAGCAAACAGGGAAAGTTCCAGCCCCAGCATTTT
CDR3: CASSKQGKFQPQHF

J: TRBJ1-5
V: TRBV4-1
size: few
D: NA
DNA: TGCGCCAGCAGCCCAGGAGGGGACAATCAGCCCCAGCATTTT
CDR3: CASSPGGDNQPQHF

J: TRBJ2-7
V: TRBV6-5
size: NA
D: NA
DNA: TGTGCCAGCAGGACCCCCGGTCCCCCCTACGAGCAGTACTTC
CDR3: CASRTPGPPYEQYF

J: TRBJ2-1
V: TRBV28
size: NA
D: NA
DNA: TGTGCCAGCAGTTTACAGGACTATGAGCAGTTCTTC
CDR3: CASSLQDYEQFF

J: TRBJ2-7
V: TRBV28
size: NA
D: NA
DNA: TGTGCCAGCAGTCCCCCGGGACTTAGGGAGCAGTACTTC
CDR3: CASSPPGLREQYF

J: TRBJ1-4
V: TRBV6-1
size: NA
D: NA
DNA: TGTGCCAGCAGTGAAGGGTGGGAAAAACTGTTTTTT
CDR3: CASSEGWEKLFF

J: TRBJ2-3
V: TRBV13
size: NA
D: TRBD1
DNA: TGTGCCAGCAGCTTCTTACCGGACAGGGTTGCGGATACGCAGTATTTT
CDR3: CASSFLPDRVADTQYF

J: TRBJ2-7
V: TRBV27
size: NA
D: TRBD1
DNA: TGTGCCAGCAGTCCCCGACAGGGGGCTGGCTACGAGCAGTACTTC
CDR3: CASSPRQGAGYEQYF

J: TRBJ2-7
V: TRBV6-5
size: NA
D: TRBD2
DNA: TGTGCCAGCAAATGGCGCGGGAGCTACGAGCAGTACTTC
CDR3: CASKWRGSYEQYF

J: TRBJ2-3
V: TRBV11-3
size: NA
D: TRBD2
DNA: TGTGCCAGCAGCCCCGGGGGGGCGACAGATACGCAGTATTTT
CDR3: CASSPGGATDTQYF

J: TRBJ1-2
V: TRBV7-8
size: NA
D: NA
DNA: TGTGCCAGCAGCCTGCGGGGGGATGGCTACACCTTC
CDR3: CASSLRGDGYTF

J: TRBJ2-7
V: TRBV29-1
size: once
D: TRBD1
DNA: TGCAGCGTTGAAGAACAGGGGGAGTACGAGCAGTACTTC
CDR3: CSVEEQGEYEQYF

J: TRBJ1-6
V: TRBV19
size: NA
D: TRBD1
DNA: TGTGCCAGTAGTGTACAGGGGAGTTCACCCCTCCACTTT
CDR3: CASSVQGSSPLHF

J: TRBJ2-2
V: TRBV30
size: NA
D: TRBD1
DNA: TGTGCAAAGGACAGGGGGAACACCGGGGAGCTGTTTTTT
CDR3: CAKDRGNTGELFF

J: TRBJ1-1
V: TRBV7-9
size: NA
D: NA
DNA: TGTGCCAGCAGCCTTCCAGGGGAGAGCACTGAAGCTTTCTTT
CDR3: CASSLPGESTEAFF

J: TRBJ2-5
V: TRBV29-1
size: NA
D: TRBD1
DNA: TGCAGCGGAGGGACAGTAGAGACCCAGTACTTC
CDR3: CSGGTVETQYF

J: TRBJ2-5
V: TRBV28
size: NA
D: TRBD2
DNA: TGTGCCAGCAGTTTATGGGCGACTAGCGCGCAAGAGACCCAGTACTTC
CDR3: CASSLWATSAQETQYF

J: TRBJ2-1
V: TRBV29-1
size: once
D: TRBD2
DNA: TGCAGCGCCCCTAGCGGGAGTATTTTCAATGAGCAGTTCTTC
CDR3: CSAPSGSIFNEQFF

J: TRBJ2-1
V: TRBV7-9
size: NA
D: NA
DNA: TGTGCCAGCAGCCCATCCGGGATGATCGGCTCCTACAATGAGCAGTTCTTC
CDR3: CASSPSGMIGSYNEQFF

J: TRBJ1-4
V: TRBV13
size: few
D: NA
DNA: TGTGCCAGCAGCTTAGAGGGGAATGAAAAACTGTTTTTT
CDR3: CASSLEGNEKLFF

J: TRBJ2-5
V: TRBV28
size: NA
D: NA
DNA: TGTGCCAGCAGTTTGGGGCAGGGGAGGCAGACCCAGTACTTC
CDR3: CASSLGQGRQTQYF

J: TRBJ1-5
V: TRBV6-4
size: once
D: NA
DNA: TGTGCCAGCAGTCCCCCCTCCCTCGTGCGGAGGGACAATCAGCCCCAGCATTTT
CDR3: CASSPPSLVRRDNQPQHF

J: TRBJ2-1
V: TRBV5-8
size: NA
D: TRBD1
DNA: TGTGCCAGCAGCTCAAAGGGACAGTGGTGGAGCTCCTACAATGAGCAGTTCTTC
CDR3: CASSSKGQWWSSYNEQFF

J: TRBJ2-7
V: TRBV6-5
size: NA
D: TRBD1
DNA: TGTGCCAGCAGTCCGGACAGGGCCTACGAGCAGTACTTC
CDR3: CASSPDRAYEQYF

J: TRBJ2-7
V: TRBV28
size: NA
D: NA
DNA: TGTGCCAGCAGTTTATCTCTTGGACAGAGACTAAACTACGAGCAGTACTTC
CDR3: CASSLSLGQRLNYEQYF

J: TRBJ2-2
V: TRBV28
size: NA
D: NA
DNA: TGTGCCAGCAGTTTTGCTAGCGAGACCACCGGGGAGCTGTTTTTT
CDR3: CASSFASETTGELFF

J: TRBJ1-3
V: TRBV9
size: NA
D: TRBD1
DNA: TGTGCCAGCAGCGTAGGGGGGACAGGGGCTGGAAACACCATATATTTT
CDR3: CASSVGGTGAGNTIYF

J: TRBJ1-3
V: TRBV6-5
size: NA
D: NA
DNA: TGTGCCAGCAGTACAACAGGTCTCTCTGGAAACACCATATATTTT
CDR3: CASSTTGLSGNTIYF

J: TRBJ1-3
V: TRBV10-3
size: NA
D: NA
DNA: TGTGCCATCGCTAGGGACGGAACCTCTGGAAACACCATATATTTT
CDR3: CAIARDGTSGNTIYF

J: TRBJ2-7
V: TRBV27
size: NA
D: NA
DNA: TGTGCCAGCAGTTTACGGGGGAGCCTCTCCTACGAGCAGTACTTC
CDR3: CASSLRGSLSYEQYF

J: TRBJ2-3
V: TRBV5-1
size: NA
D: NA
DNA: TGCGCCAGCAGCACCAACACAGATACGCAGTATTTT
CDR3: CASSTNTDTQYF

J: TRBJ2-5
V: TRBV28
size: NA
D: TRBD1
DNA: TGTGCCAGCAGTTCTTCAGGACAGGAAGAGACCCAGTACTTC
CDR3: CASSSSGQEETQYF

J: TRBJ1-2
V: TRBV5-6
size: NA
D: NA
DNA: TGTGCCAGCAGCTTGGCGGGTCAGGGGCGAGGCTACACCTTC
CDR3: CASSLAGQGRGYTF

J: TRBJ1-1
V: TRBV29-1
size: NA
D: NA
DNA: TGCAGCGTTGAAGAAGGAGCTAACATGAACACTGAAGCTTTCTTT
CDR3: CSVEEGANMNTEAFF

J: TRBJ2-5
V: TRBV18
size: NA
D: NA
DNA: TGTGCCAGCTCACCACGGGATGCTCTAATGACCCAGTACTTC
CDR3: CASSPRDALMTQYF